This T cell receptor beta chain was profiled in a study of vaccination effects on CD4 cells after COVID-19. Study in general: There were a few convalescent patients sampled both early and late after vaccination. Samples gathered post-vaccine arrived a median of 72 days past the second dose. Overall study results and limits: Substantial clonal contraction characterized both infection- and vaccine-induced clones late after vaccination. New vaccine-induced clones dominated convalescents' post-vaccine spike-reactive clones.

Trimming took 5 bases from V and 8 from J; bases not matched to a gene: 14. CDR3 length: 17 residues. The germline V gene encodes CDR1 MNHEY and CDR2 SMNVEV (reference sequence). Profiled with immunoSEQ multiplex PCR; TCRdb holds only in-frame clones, not every one. In the table there are approximately 15,000 clones, roughly three quarters of which are singletons. Expansion with viral peptide pools was applied to antigen-specific CD4+ T cells by the ViraFEST assay prior to sequencing. Scientists isolated CD4+ T cells after an approximately ten-day culture period ended. According to PCR results, the person was infected with SARS-CoV-2 between March and December 2020. BNT162b2 vaccine or mRNA-1273 vaccine was given to participants in two doses. Of note for this clone: The antigen remains unidentified.

The specimen comprised CD4+ T cells from PBMCs cultured with HCoV-NL63 spike peptides, sampled after COVID-19 vaccination. This clonotype was obtained from a human donor who had a prior SARS-CoV-2 infection. The chain joins TRBV27 to TRBJ1-6; 8 bases are a match to TRBD1. CDR3 nucleotide sequence: TGTGCCAGCAGTGATGCCGCAGGGGGCCACCGCGATTCACCCCTCCACTTT. Its translation is CASSDAAGGHRDSPLHF.